This passage covers 27 T cell receptor beta chains from one sample sequenced in a study of Graves' ophthalmopathy and Graves' hyperthyroidism. Amplification from RNA transcripts yielded the TCR beta CDR3 regions. First-round RT-PCR employed HTBI primers, with a second-round multiplex PCR after it. Each CDR3 protein gets one entry after TCRdb re-called the multiplex PCR reads with MiXCR. The table records roughly 1.1 million distinct CDR3 sequences, about two fifths of them present only once. Sequenced: peripheral blood or thyroid tissue (not recorded which). These receptor sequences come from an adult man with Graves' hyperthyroidism.

This rearrangement joins TRBV10-3 to TRBJ2-5; tentatively, D is TRBD1 (6 bases). Trimming shortened V by 6 bases and J by 8 bases, and 13 bases separated the two germline ends. The CDR3 spans 12 residues. The germline CDR1 and CDR2 sequences are ENHRY and SYGVKD. CDR3: CAIRDSPGTQYF. In DNA form, the CDR3 reads TGTGCCATCAGGGACAGTCCAGGAACCCAGTACTTC.

This clonotype turned up a few times. The chain has TRBV2 and TRBJ2-2; 7 nucleotides line up with TRBD1. The ends lost 5 bases at V and 1 base at J; junction bases unmatched: 4. The CDR3 totals 15 residues. CDR1 and CDR2 from the germline V gene are SNHLY and FYNNEI. CDR3 region: CASSRYRGNTGELFF. CDR3 DNA: TGTGCCAGCAGTCGATACAGGGGGAACACCGGGGAGCTGTTTTTT.

The chain links TRBV5-1 to TRBJ2-5, with 8 bases identical to TRBD2. The V gene end was trimmed by 4 bases and the J gene end by 0 bases; junction bases not matched to a gene: 5. CDR1 SGHRS and CDR2 YFSETQ come from the germline V gene. The CDR3 runs 15 residues. CDR3 sequence (DNA): TGCGCCAGCAGCCCGGGACTAGGGTACCAAGAGACCCAGTACTTC. Translated: CASSPGLGYQETQYF. The full variable domain, completed using reference TRBV5-1 and TRBJ2-5, is KAGVTQTPRYLIKTRGQQVTLSCSPISGHRSVSWYQQTPGQGLQFLFEYFSETQRNKGNFPGRFSGRQFSNSRSEMNVSTLELGDSALYLCASSPGLGYQETQYFGPGTRLLVL.

This clonotype was counted between two and nine times. The chain recombines TRBV4-1 with TRBJ1-2; D not resolved. The germline V and J ends were trimmed by 2 bases and 14 bases, with 15 bases remaining between them. The CDR3 runs 12 residues. Germline V lookup: CDR1 MGHRA, CDR2 YSYEKL. The CDR3 region has the DNA TGCGCCAGCAGCCAATCCGTCGGGTTGGAGACCTTC. Translating it yields CASSQSVGLETF.

The V call is TRBV6-2 or TRBV6-3, the J call TRBJ2-7; TRBD2 might be the D (5 bases). This CDR3 region has 13 residues. With 6 bases removed from V and 0 bases from J, the gap between germline ends came to 9 bases. CDR1 is MNHEY and CDR2 is SVGEGT in the germline V gene. The CDR3 DNA is TGTGCCAGCAGACCCGGGAACTCCTACGAGCAGTACTTC. Translation: CASRPGNSYEQYF.

This clonotype was detected many times. The genes are TRBV10-3 and TRBJ2-5; tentatively, D is TRBD2 (6 bases). The V gene lost 4 bases and the J gene lost 4 bases, with 16 bases spanning the gap. The CDR3 is 15 residues long. The V gene's germline CDR1 is ENHRY and CDR2 SYGVKD. CDR3 DNA sequence: TGTGCCATCAGTGTGGGGACTCTCCTCGGAGAGACCCAGTACTTC. Its protein is CAISVGTLLGETQYF.

This clonotype was found once. The chain links TRBV11-2 to TRBJ2-7; no reliable D call. V lost 1 base to trimming and J lost 2 bases, with 12 bases between them. The CDR3 loop spans 15 amino acids. Germline V gene data show CDR1 as SGHAT and CDR2 as FQNNGV. CDR3 protein: CASSLAFGRTYEQYF. The CDR3 DNA reads as TGTGCCAGCAGCTTAGCGTTTGGACGGACCTACGAGCAGTACTTC.

The chain is built from TRBV10-3 and TRBJ1-4, with D uncertain. The CDR3 extends over 13 amino acids. Germline CDR1 reads ENHRY; CDR2 reads SYGVKD. The V end lost 0 bases, the J end lost 9 bases, and 8 bases lay between the germline ends. DNA for the CDR3: TGTGCCATCAGTGAGTCGGTTGGGAAAAAACTGTTTTTT. This gives the protein CAISESVGKKLFF.

With respect to this clonotype: A much larger clonotype is one base distant, so this may be a read error. This sequence joins TRBV7-2 and TRBJ2-7; D may be TRBD1 (6 bases). CDR3 length: 14 residues. Germline V lookup: CDR1 SGHTA, CDR2 FQGNSA. Trimming removed 8 bases from V and 1 base from J, with 15 bases in between. CDR3 in DNA: TGTGCCAGCGGCGTGCAGGGGAGTTCCTACGAGCAGTACTTC. This sequence encodes CASGVQGSSYEQYF.

This clonotype was seen at least ten times. The rearrangement links TRBV15 to TRBJ2-2, with D possibly TRBD2 on 5 matching bases. The V gene's germline CDR1 is LNHNV and CDR2 YYDKDF (reference sequence). The V end was cut by 3 bases, the J end by 1 base, with 12 bases between. The CDR3 is made up of 16 amino acids. CDR3 amino acids: CATSRRRGRNTGELFF. As DNA, the CDR3 is TGTGCCACCAGCAGGAGACGGGGAAGGAACACCGGGGAGCTGTTTTTT. The variable domain in full, with the rest retrieved from reference TRBV15 and TRBJ2-2, is DAMVIQNPRYQVTQFGKPVTLSCSQTLNHNVMYWYQQKSSQAPKLLFHYYDKDFNNEADTPDNFQSRRPNTSFCFLDIRSPGLGDTAMYLCATSRRRGRNTGELFFGEGSRLTVL.

This clonotype was recorded at least ten times. V and J are TRBV7-8 and TRBJ1-1; a weak D match, TRBD1 (6 bases). The CDR3 contains 14 residues. Trimming left V 5 bases short and J 5 bases short, with 15 bases between. Germline lookup yields CDR1 SGHVS and CDR2 FQNEAQ. The CDR3: CASSTGQFRTEAFF. The CDR3 DNA is TGTGCCAGCAGCACCGGACAGTTTAGGACTGAAGCTTTCTTT. The variable domain in full, completed from reference TRBV7-8 and TRBJ1-1, reads GAGVSQSPRYKVAKRGQDVALRCDPISGHVSLFWYQQALGQGPEFLTYFQNEAQLDKSGLPSDRFFAERPEGSVSTLKIQRTQQEDSAVYLCASSTGQFRTEAFFGQGTRLTVV.

In this sample, this clonotype turned up many times. V gene TRBV20-1 combines with J gene TRBJ1-5; a weak D match, TRBD1 (5 bases). The ends were cut back, 0 bases at V and 4 bases at J, with 16 bases in the middle. This CDR3 contains 16 residues. Germline V CDR1 and CDR2: DFQATT, SNEGSKA (reference sequence). The CDR3 reads CSARDPTGGKNQPQHF. DNA for the CDR3: TGCAGTGCTAGAGATCCCACAGGCGGGAAAAATCAGCCCCAGCATTTT.

The rearrangement joins TRBV10-3 to TRBJ2-2; D not resolved. CDR1 is ENHRY and CDR2 is SYGVKD in the germline V gene. The CDR3 is 11 amino acids. Trimming shortened V by 2 bases and J by 9 bases, and 4 bases separated the two germline ends. The CDR3 loop is CAISERRELFF. For the CDR3, the DNA is TGTGCCATCAGTGAGCGGAGGGAGCTGTTTTTT.

This clonotype was seen repeatedly, ten times or more. The chain joins TRBV14 to TRBJ2-5; D is uncertain. V was cut by 3 bases and J by 1 base, with 12 bases left in between. Germline loops: CDR1 SGHDN, CDR2 FVKESK. This CDR3 contains 15 residues. The CDR3 DNA reads TGTGCCAGCAGCCATCTTGACTTATCCCAAGAGACCCAGTACTTC. It translates to CASSHLDLSQETQYF.

This clonotype appeared a few times. This chain links TRBV29-1 with TRBJ2-7, with D maybe TRBD2 (6 bases). V was trimmed by 4 bases and J by 4 bases, leaving 8 bases between them. The CDR3 is made up of 11 amino acids. Germline assignment: CDR1 SQVTM and CDR2 ANQGSEA. DNA for the CDR3: TGCAGCGTTGTGGGGAGGTACGAGCAGTACTTC. It yields the protein CSVVGRYEQYF.

This clonotype appeared many times. The rearrangement joins TRBV12-3 or TRBV12-4 to TRBJ2-7; 9 bases agree with TRBD2. The CDR3 totals 15 residues. Unmatched junction bases numbered 7, after V lost 1 base and J lost 6 bases. The CDR3 coding sequence is TGTGCCAGCAGTTTAGGTCCTAGCGGGATCTCCGAGCAGTACTTC. Translation gives CASSLGPSGISEQYF.

The rearrangement uses TRBV27 and TRBJ2-7; D might be TRBD1 (6 bases). Trimming left V 5 bases short and J 3 bases short, with 14 bases between. Germline CDR1 and CDR2: MNHEY and SMNVEV (reference sequence). This CDR3 has 14 residues. Written as DNA, the CDR3 is TGTGCCAGCAGTCCCATCGGACAGCGCTACGAGCAGTACTTC. Protein product: CASSPIGQRYEQYF.

Many counts were recorded for this clonotype. J is TRBJ1-6 and V is TRBV7-9, with 10 bases fitting TRBD1. This CDR3 contains 15 residues. Germline CDR1 SEHNR, CDR2 FQNEAQ (reference sequence). V dropped 2 bases and J dropped 8; count of bases not matched to a gene: 3. The CDR3 coding sequence is TGTGCCAGCAGCTTATCGACAGGGGGCCATTCACCCCTCCACTTT. This gives the protein CASSLSTGGHSPLHF.

This clonotype was seen many times. This chain joins TRBV2 and TRBJ1-3; unclear D gene. CDR1 and CDR2 (germline): SNHLY, FYNNEI. Trimming pared 2 bases from V and 1 base from J, leaving 9 bases between. This CDR3 contains 15 residues. As DNA, the CDR3 is TGTGCCAGCAGTGAATTCAAAGGATCTGGAAACACCATATATTTT. Protein product: CASSEFKGSGNTIYF.

This clonotype showed up many times. The chain combines TRBV7-9 with TRBJ2-7, with 9 bases fitting TRBD2. The CDR3 length is 16 residues. Germline CDR1 and CDR2: SEHNR and FQNEAQ (reference sequence). V trimming: 1 base; J trimming: 4 bases; junction bases outside the gene matches: 8. CDR3 nucleotide sequence: TGTGCCAGCAGCTTAGGTAGGGCTAGCGGGACGTACGAGCAGTACTTC. This sequence encodes CASSLGRASGTYEQYF.

This rearrangement joins TRBV19 to TRBJ2-7, with D maybe TRBD1 (6 bases). The germline V gene has CDR1 LNHDA and CDR2 SQIVND (reference sequence). V lost 3 bases and J lost 6, with 24 bases in between. The CDR3 covers 17 residues. CDR3: CASSITTRGDYRSEQYF. The CDR3 bases are TGTGCCAGTAGTATTACTACCAGGGGAGATTACAGGAGCGAGCAGTACTTC.

The chain couples TRBV9 to TRBJ2-7, with D unresolved. The CDR3 totals 15 residues. V shed 2 bases and J shed 2 bases, with 14 bases lying between them. From germline, CDR1 is SGDLS and CDR2 YYNGEE. The CDR3 is CASSVTGSSAYEQYF. The CDR3 DNA reads TGTGCCAGCAGCGTTACGGGTAGCAGCGCCTACGAGCAGTACTTC.

This clonotype has at least ten counts. The CDR3 DNA follows: TGTGCCAGCAGCGTAGACGGACAGGGGAATTCACCCCTCCACTTT. Its protein is CASSVDGQGNSPLHF. V and J are TRBV9 and TRBJ1-6; the match to TRBD1 covers 9 bases. V lost 0 bases and J lost 7; bases outside the gene matches: 2. Germline V gene lookup returns CDR1 SGDLS and CDR2 YYNGEE. The CDR3 spans 15 residues.

This clonotype was recorded at least ten times. The chain joins TRBV9 to TRBJ1-3; possible D gene TRBD1, 6 bases. CDR1 is SGDLS and CDR2 is YYNGEE in the germline V gene. V gave up 4 bases and J gave up 0 bases, with 14 bases separating them. The CDR3 totals 16 residues. CDR3 amino acids: CASSPPGHSSGNTIYF. CDR3 sequence (DNA): TGTGCCAGCAGCCCACCGGGACACTCCTCTGGAAACACCATATATTTT.

This clonotype occurred a few times. The V and J genes are TRBV4-3 and TRBJ1-5; weak D call: TRBD1 (6 bases). This CDR3 spans 15 amino acids. Between the trimmed V and J ends, which lost 2 bases and 9 bases, there was a span of 17 bases. Germline loops: CDR1 LGHNA, CDR2 YSLEER. This CDR3 reads CASSQHRQARGPQHF. CDR3 nucleotide sequence: TGCGCCAGCAGCCAACACCGACAGGCCAGGGGGCCCCAGCATTTT.

The chain recombines TRBV7-9 with TRBJ2-3; TRBD2 matches 7 bases. J lost 5 bases, V lost 1 base, and 9 bases had no gene match. Germline lookup yields CDR1 SEHNR and CDR2 FQNEAQ (reference sequence). The CDR3 consists of 16 residues. CDR3 sequence: CASSLGSGLIRDTQYF. CDR3 in DNA: TGTGCCAGCAGCTTAGGTAGCGGGTTGATTAGAGATACGCAGTATTTT.

This clonotype was seen a few times. The chain employs TRBV7-2 and TRBJ1-1; D remains ambiguous. This CDR3 contains 14 residues. In germline, CDR1 is SGHTA, CDR2 FQGNSA. V lost 1 base and J 0 bases, leaving 6 bases between the germline ends. CDR3 protein: CASSLVHMNTEAFF. CDR3 coding DNA: TGTGCCAGCAGCTTAGTACATATGAACACTGAAGCTTTCTTT. Together with reference TRBV7-2 and TRBJ1-1, the CDR3 gives the full variable domain: GAGVSQSPSNKVTEKGKDVELRCDPISGHTALYWYRQSLGQGLEFLIYFQGNSAPDKSGLPSDRFSAERTGGSVSTLTIQRTQQEDSAVYLCASSLVHMNTEAFFGQGTRLTVV.